This T cell receptor beta chain was sequenced for a study of T cells in Graves' hyperthyroidism and ophthalmopathy. Notes on the study in general: Stable hyperthyroidism was separated from ophthalmopathy by a model based on 13 V-J features. Also found in blood were most expanded thyroid clonotypes above 0.001.

The study defined stable Graves' hyperthyroidism as no ophthalmopathy progression within 18 months. This clonotype was observed a few times. Its antigen remains unidentified. Amplified TCR beta CDR3 regions derived from RNA transcripts. First-round RT-PCR with HTBI primers amplified the TCR CDR3 region. A single record per CDR3 protein comes from TCRdb applying MiXCR to the multiplex PCR reads. The table includes under 400,000 distinct CDR3 sequences, 18% detected once. This CDR3 region has 16 residues. The germline V gene has CDR1 KGHSH and CDR2 LQKENI. V shed 3 bases, J shed 9 bases, and the junction held 10 bases outside the gene matches.

The sample comprised blood. The TCR sequence derives from a woman in her fifties or sixties with Graves' hyperthyroidism. J is TRBJ2-4 and V is TRBV18; 11 positions match TRBD1. The CDR3 sequence is CASSPRTGGGRFIQYF. The CDR3 DNA reads as TGTGCCAGCTCACCGAGGACAGGGGGCGGGCGGTTCATTCAGTACTTC.